A selection of T cell receptor beta chains follows, all from one sample in a study of read filtering for tumor transcriptome and immune sequencing. One entry per CDR3 protein, called by TCRdb with MiXCR from the reads. The table includes roughly 59,000 distinct CDR3 sequences, approximately 18% detected once. Material: a population of CD138-negative cells sorted from bone marrow. Source of these receptors: a donor aged 40 or over with multiple myeloma. Both conserved end residues are part of each CDR3. Each record gives: J gene, V gene, clone size, D gene, CDR3 DNA, CDR3 protein. The D gene is left open where the match is weak. Size is stated for part of the rows, as once, few or many counts, or as a class when the clone is expanded.

J: TRBJ1-6
V: TRBV30
size: many
D: -
DNA: TGTGCCTGGAGTGTACACAGGGAGAATTCACCCCTCCACTTT
CDR3: CAWSVHRENSPLHF

J: TRBJ1-5
V: TRBV28
size: many
D: -
DNA: TGTGCCAGCAGTTTAATCAGAGGGACCTTGAGCAATCAGCCCCAGCATTTT
CDR3: CASSLIRGTLSNQPQHF

J: TRBJ2-1
V: TRBV19
size: many
D: -
DNA: TGTGCCAGTAGCGCATGGAATGAGCAGTTCTTC
CDR3: CASSAWNEQFF

J: TRBJ2-1
V: TRBV7-3
size: many
D: -
DNA: TGTGCCAGCAGCTTAGAACATGGGATCTACAATGAGCAGTTCTTC
CDR3: CASSLEHGIYNEQFF

J: TRBJ2-6
V: TRBV12-3/TRBV12-4
size: many
D: -
DNA: TGTGCCAGCAGCCCTACAGGGAGGAGGGCCAACGTCCTGACTTTC
CDR3: CASSPTGRRANVLTF

J: TRBJ2-5
V: TRBV12-3/TRBV12-4
size: -
D: -
DNA: TGTGCCAGCATTCCCCGAGGCCCCCAAGAGACCCAGTACTTC
CDR3: CASIPRGPQETQYF

J: TRBJ2-5
V: TRBV29-1
size: many
D: TRBD1
DNA: TGCAGCTCCTACAGGGGCCAAGAGACCCAGTACTTC
CDR3: CSSYRGQETQYF

J: TRBJ2-3
V: TRBV12-3/TRBV12-4
size: many
D: -
DNA: TGTGCCAGCAGGTTAAGGGCCCGCACAGATACGCAGTATTTT
CDR3: CASRLRARTDTQYF

J: TRBJ1-5
V: TRBV30
size: many
D: TRBD1
DNA: TGTGCCTGGAGGCCTCACAGGGGAGGTCAGCCCCAGCATTTT
CDR3: CAWRPHRGGQPQHF

J: TRBJ2-7
V: TRBV20-1
size: many
D: -
DNA: TGCAGTGCTAGAGCACAGGTGCGCTACGAGCAGTACTTC
CDR3: CSARAQVRYEQYF

J: TRBJ2-7
V: TRBV6-5
size: many
D: TRBD1
DNA: TGTGCCAGCAGTAATCAGGGGGACAGCTCCTACGAGCAGTACTTC
CDR3: CASSNQGDSSYEQYF

J: TRBJ1-6
V: TRBV30
size: many
D: -
DNA: TGTGCCTGGACTGGGACGGATAATTCACCCCTCCACTTT
CDR3: CAWTGTDNSPLHF

J: TRBJ1-6
V: TRBV5-1
size: few
D: TRBD1
DNA: TGCGCCAGCAGCTTATCCGGACAGGGCCTATCACCCCTCCACTTT
CDR3: CASSLSGQGLSPLHF

J: TRBJ2-4
V: TRBV29-1
size: many
D: -
DNA: TGCAGCGCCCTGACGGGATCGACCAAAAACATTCAGTACTTC
CDR3: CSALTGSTKNIQYF

J: TRBJ2-3
V: TRBV28
size: many
D: -
DNA: TGTGCCTATCAGAGGTCTCCTACAGATACGCAGTATTTT
CDR3: CAYQRSPTDTQYF

J: TRBJ2-1
V: TRBV7-8
size: many
D: TRBD2
DNA: TGTGCCAGCAGAACCGGACTAGCGGGAGAGGGGGCCTACAATGAGCAGTTCTTC
CDR3: CASRTGLAGEGAYNEQFF

J: TRBJ2-2
V: TRBV11-2
size: -
D: -
DNA: TGTGCCAGCAGTTTGCGAATTGTTCCGTCCGGGGAGCTGTTTTTT
CDR3: CASSLRIVPSGELFF

J: TRBJ2-7
V: TRBV28
size: many
D: TRBD1
DNA: TGTGCCAGCAGTTTGGGGCAGGGGGCCGGCGAGCAGTACTTC
CDR3: CASSLGQGAGEQYF

J: TRBJ2-7
V: TRBV11-3
size: many
D: -
DNA: TGTGCCAGCAGCTTAGACGGTCGGGGGGCTGCGGACGAGCAGTACTTC
CDR3: CASSLDGRGAADEQYF

J: TRBJ1-1
V: TRBV5-1
size: many
D: TRBD1
DNA: TGCGCCAGCAGCGTATCGGGACAGGGGAGCACTGAAGCTTTCTTT
CDR3: CASSVSGQGSTEAFF

J: TRBJ2-5
V: TRBV28
size: few
D: TRBD1
DNA: TGTGCCAGCAGCCCGACAGGGAAGGAGACCCAGTACTTC
CDR3: CASSPTGKETQYF

J: TRBJ1-3
V: TRBV6-1
size: few
D: TRBD1
DNA: TGTGGGCTACGGACAGGGGCGGCTGGAAACACCATATATTTT
CDR3: CGLRTGAAGNTIYF

J: TRBJ1-6
V: TRBV6-1
size: many
D: -
DNA: TGTGCCAGCAGTGGATGGGAGGGTTATAATTCACCCCTCCACTTT
CDR3: CASSGWEGYNSPLHF

J: TRBJ2-5
V: TRBV9
size: many
D: -
DNA: TGTGCCAGCAGCGTAGAGGGAGATCTGTACCAAGAGACCCAGTACTTC
CDR3: CASSVEGDLYQETQYF

J: TRBJ1-2
V: TRBV5-5
size: many
D: TRBD1
DNA: TGTGCCAGCAGCTTGGCCCTAGGACAGGGGGCTGGATTCGAAGGTGGCTACACCTTC
CDR3: CASSLALGQGAGFEGGYTF

J: TRBJ1-3
V: TRBV27
size: -
D: -
DNA: TGTGCCAGCAGTTCGGGCCGCTCTGGAAACACCATATGTTTT
CDR3: CASSSGRSGNTICF

J: TRBJ2-2
V: TRBV24-1
size: many
D: -
DNA: TGTGCCACCAGTGACAACCATAGCGGGGAGCTGTTTTTT
CDR3: CATSDNHSGELFF

J: TRBJ1-5
V: TRBV7-9
size: many
D: -
DNA: TGTGCCAGCACCCTAGGGGCGGATAGAAGGGTTCAGCCCCAGCATTTT
CDR3: CASTLGADRRVQPQHF

J: TRBJ2-7
V: TRBV2
size: -
D: -
DNA: TGTGCCAGCAGTCCTGTTACGCGCTACGAGCAGTACTTC
CDR3: CASSPVTRYEQYF

J: TRBJ2-5
V: TRBV28
size: many
D: -
DNA: TGTGCCAGCAGTTTGTCCACGGGGGCAGAGACCCAGTACTTC
CDR3: CASSLSTGAETQYF

J: TRBJ2-3
V: TRBV5-4
size: many
D: -
DNA: TGTGCCAGCAGCCGTGCTAGCACAGATACGCAGTATTTT
CDR3: CASSRASTDTQYF

J: TRBJ1-2
V: TRBV28
size: -
D: -
DNA: TGTGCCAGCAGTTTACCCCGTGACAGTTATGGCTACACCTTC
CDR3: CASSLPRDSYGYTF

J: TRBJ2-7
V: TRBV20-1
size: -
D: -
DNA: TGCAGTGCTGCTCCCCGGGGCCTAGAATCCTACGAGCAGTACTTC
CDR3: CSAAPRGLESYEQYF

J: TRBJ2-3
V: TRBV20-1
size: many
D: -
DNA: TGCAGTGCTGATTATAGCGTCGGGAGCCCAGATACGCAGTATTTT
CDR3: CSADYSVGSPDTQYF

J: TRBJ2-7
V: TRBV10-1
size: many
D: TRBD2
DNA: TGCGCCAGCAGTGAGTCGGAGACTAGCGGAGTCTACGAGCAGTACTTC
CDR3: CASSESETSGVYEQYF

J: TRBJ2-7
V: TRBV7-2
size: many
D: -
DNA: TGTGCCAGCAGCCCCGCCGCGACAGGAGAAACCTACGAGCAGTACTTC
CDR3: CASSPAATGETYEQYF

J: TRBJ2-1
V: TRBV7-6
size: many
D: TRBD2
DNA: TGTGCCAGCAGCTCGGGACTAGCGGGGGGGGCAGCCCACAATGAGCAGTTCTTC
CDR3: CASSSGLAGGAAHNEQFF

J: TRBJ1-1
V: TRBV11-2
size: many
D: TRBD1
DNA: TGTGCCAGCAGCCGACGGACAGGGTGGAACACTGAAGCTTTCTTT
CDR3: CASSRRTGWNTEAFF

J: TRBJ1-1
V: TRBV4-1
size: many
D: -
DNA: TGCGCCAGCAGCCAAGATAGTGGGACTGAAGCTTTCTTT
CDR3: CASSQDSGTEAFF

J: TRBJ2-4
V: TRBV14
size: -
D: -
DNA: TGTGCCAGCAGCCAAGCAGTAAACAACCCCAAAAACATTCAGTACTTC
CDR3: CASSQAVNNPKNIQYF

J: TRBJ2-1
V: TRBV29-1
size: many
D: TRBD2
DNA: TGCAGCGTTGTTTGGCGGGAGGAAGACCAGTTCTTC
CDR3: CSVVWREEDQFF

J: TRBJ2-5
V: TRBV10-1
size: many
D: -
DNA: TGCGCCAGCAGTGACCAGGAAGAGACCCAGTACTTC
CDR3: CASSDQEETQYF

J: TRBJ1-1
V: TRBV6-5
size: many
D: -
DNA: TGTGCCAGCAGTTACTCGACAGTGAACACTGAAGCTTTCTTT
CDR3: CASSYSTVNTEAFF

J: TRBJ1-3
V: TRBV10-3
size: few
D: -
DNA: TGTGCCATCAGTGGAGGGACGGGCAGGGCCTCTGGAAACACCATATATTTT
CDR3: CAISGGTGRASGNTIYF

J: TRBJ1-1
V: TRBV7-9
size: many
D: -
DNA: TGTGCCAGCAGCTTCATAATGGGGGGCAACACTGAAGCTTTCTTT
CDR3: CASSFIMGGNTEAFF

J: TRBJ2-7
V: TRBV6-5
size: -
D: -
DNA: TGTGCCAGCAGTTCAGGGCCCGAGCAGTACTTC
CDR3: CASSSGPEQYF

J: TRBJ2-3
V: TRBV3-1
size: many
D: -
DNA: TGTGCCAGCAGCCTCGGAGGTCCCACAGATACGCAGTATTTT
CDR3: CASSLGGPTDTQYF

J: TRBJ1-1
V: TRBV29-1
size: many
D: TRBD1
DNA: TGCAGCGCAGGGACAGCAAACACTGAAGCTTTCTTT
CDR3: CSAGTANTEAFF

J: TRBJ2-7
V: TRBV19
size: -
D: -
DNA: TGTGCCAGTACCAATTTCGTCGCAGGGAGGAACGAGCAGTACTTC
CDR3: CASTNFVAGRNEQYF

J: TRBJ2-7
V: TRBV4-2
size: -
D: TRBD1
DNA: TGTGCCAGCAGCCAAGTGTCGACAGGGGGCAGGCTATTCCGGACTTATGAGCAGTACTTC
CDR3: CASSQVSTGGRLFRTYEQYF

J: TRBJ2-1
V: TRBV20-1
size: many
D: TRBD2
DNA: TGCAGTGCAACAAACCTAGCGGGAACGGGTGAGCAGTTCTTC
CDR3: CSATNLAGTGEQFF

J: TRBJ1-3
V: TRBV12-3/TRBV12-4
size: -
D: -
DNA: TGTGCCATCAGTTTAATGGCAAGGAGAAACACCATATATTTT
CDR3: CAISLMARRNTIYF

J: TRBJ2-7
V: TRBV25-1
size: many
D: -
DNA: TGTGCCAGCAGTGGGTTGGCGAGACAGTACTTC
CDR3: CASSGLARQYF